This T cell receptor (beta chain) emerged from a study of beta chain features in type 1 diabetes. General study points: TCRB CDR3s were moderately but significantly shorter in Type 1 diabetes patients in all four CD4+ subsets.

The ends lost 3 bases at V and 6 bases at J; junction bases unmatched: 2. CDR1 is LNHDA and CDR2 is SQIVND in the germline V gene (reference sequence). CDR3 length: 13 residues. This clone has a handful of counts. Its matching antigen is unknown. Reverse transcription of all isolated RNA meant that expressed TCRB transcripts were sequenced. Clones were read by immunoSEQ multiplex PCR, and TCRdb kept only the in-frame ones, dropping some. Found here are around 45,000 clones, 35% to 55% of them singletons; the top ten hold approximately 0.13%. V usage is TRBV19 and J usage is TRBJ1-2; 9 bases line up with TRBD1. The receptor's source is a man aged 25 to 40 with type 1 diabetes. The sequenced sample was stem cell memory CD4+ T cells from blood. The CDR3 here is CASSIRDRDGYTF. In DNA form, the CDR3 reads TGTGCCAGTAGTATTAGGGACAGGGATGGCTACACCTTC. The variable domain in full, completed from reference TRBV19 and TRBJ1-2, reads DGGITQSPKYLFRKEGQNVTLSCEQNLNHDAMYWYRQDPGQGLRLIYYSQIVNDFQKGDIAEGYSVSREKKESFPLTVTSAQKNPTAFYLCASSIRDRDGYTFGSGTRLTVV.